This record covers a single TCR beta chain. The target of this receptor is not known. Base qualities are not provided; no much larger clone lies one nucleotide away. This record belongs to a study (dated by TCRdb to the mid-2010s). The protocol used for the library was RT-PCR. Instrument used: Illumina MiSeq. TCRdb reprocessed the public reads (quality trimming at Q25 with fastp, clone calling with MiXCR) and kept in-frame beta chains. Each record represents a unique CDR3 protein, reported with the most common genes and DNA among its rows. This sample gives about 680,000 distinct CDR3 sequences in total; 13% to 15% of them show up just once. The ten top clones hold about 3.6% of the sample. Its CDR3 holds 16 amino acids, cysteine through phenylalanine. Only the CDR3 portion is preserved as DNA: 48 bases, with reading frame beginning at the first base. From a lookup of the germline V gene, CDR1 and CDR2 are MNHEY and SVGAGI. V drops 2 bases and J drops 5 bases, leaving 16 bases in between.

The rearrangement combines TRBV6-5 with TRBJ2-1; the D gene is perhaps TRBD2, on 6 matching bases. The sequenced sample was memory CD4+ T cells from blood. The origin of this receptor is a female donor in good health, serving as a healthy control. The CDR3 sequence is CASSYLSGGEHNEQFF. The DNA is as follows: TGTGCCAGCAGTTACCTCTCGGGCGGGGAGCACAATGAGCAGTTCTTC.